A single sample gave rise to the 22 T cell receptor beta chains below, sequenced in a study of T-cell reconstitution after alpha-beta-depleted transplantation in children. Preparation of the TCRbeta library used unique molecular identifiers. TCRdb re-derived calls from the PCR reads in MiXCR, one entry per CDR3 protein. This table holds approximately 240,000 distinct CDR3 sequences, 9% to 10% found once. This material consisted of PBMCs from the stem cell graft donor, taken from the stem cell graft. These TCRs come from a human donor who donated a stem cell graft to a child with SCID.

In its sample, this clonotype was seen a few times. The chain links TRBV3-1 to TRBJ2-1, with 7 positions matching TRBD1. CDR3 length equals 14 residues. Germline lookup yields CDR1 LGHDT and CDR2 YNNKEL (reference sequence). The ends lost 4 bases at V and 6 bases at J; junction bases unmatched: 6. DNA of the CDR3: TGTGCCAGCAGCCCCAGACAGGGACCCAATGAGCAGTTCTTC. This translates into CASSPRQGPNEQFF.

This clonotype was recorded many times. The CDR3 protein is CASSPAVLELMNTEAFF. DNA for the CDR3: TGTGCCAGCAGCCCGGCTGTCCTCGAACTAATGAACACTGAAGCTTTCTTT. The V and J genes are TRBV5-5 and TRBJ1-1; no reliable D call. The germline V gene encodes CDR1 SGHKS and CDR2 YYEKEE (reference sequence). The CDR3 spans 17 residues. Trimming removed 4 bases at V and 0 bases at J, with 19 bases between.

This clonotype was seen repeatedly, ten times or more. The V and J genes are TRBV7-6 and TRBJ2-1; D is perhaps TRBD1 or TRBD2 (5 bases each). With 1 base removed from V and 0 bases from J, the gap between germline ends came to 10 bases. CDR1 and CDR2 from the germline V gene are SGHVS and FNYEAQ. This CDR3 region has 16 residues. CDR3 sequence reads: CASSLGGTTSYNEQFF. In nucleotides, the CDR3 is TGTGCCAGCAGCTTAGGGGGGACGACCTCCTACAATGAGCAGTTCTTC. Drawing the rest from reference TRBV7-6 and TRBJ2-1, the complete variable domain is GAGVSQSPRYKVTKRGQDVALRCDPISGHVSLYWYRQALGQGPEFLTYFNYEAQQDKSGLPNDRFSAERPEGSISTLTIQRTEQRDSAMYRCASSLGGTTSYNEQFFGPGTRLTVL.

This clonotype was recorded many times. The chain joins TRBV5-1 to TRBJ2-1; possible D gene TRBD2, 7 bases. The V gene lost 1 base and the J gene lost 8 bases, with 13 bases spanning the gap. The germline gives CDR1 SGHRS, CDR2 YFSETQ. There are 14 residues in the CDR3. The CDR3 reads CASSLSGAGDEQFF. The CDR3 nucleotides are TGCGCCAGCAGCTTGTCGGGGGCGGGGGATGAGCAGTTCTTC.

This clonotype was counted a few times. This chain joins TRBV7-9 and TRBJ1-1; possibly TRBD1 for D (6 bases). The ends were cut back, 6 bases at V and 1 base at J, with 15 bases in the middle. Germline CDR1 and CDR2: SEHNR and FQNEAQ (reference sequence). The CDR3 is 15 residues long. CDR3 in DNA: TGTGCCAGCAGTTACCAACAGGGCTGGAACACTGAAGCTTTCTTT. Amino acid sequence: CASSYQQGWNTEAFF.

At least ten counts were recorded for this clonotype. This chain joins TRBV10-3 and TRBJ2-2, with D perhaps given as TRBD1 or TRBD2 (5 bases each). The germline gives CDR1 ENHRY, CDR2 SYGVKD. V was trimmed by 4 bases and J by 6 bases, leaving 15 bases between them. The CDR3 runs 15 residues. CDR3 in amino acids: CAISAGYGSAGELFF. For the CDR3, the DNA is TGTGCCATCAGTGCAGGGTATGGGAGCGCCGGGGAGCTGTTTTTT.

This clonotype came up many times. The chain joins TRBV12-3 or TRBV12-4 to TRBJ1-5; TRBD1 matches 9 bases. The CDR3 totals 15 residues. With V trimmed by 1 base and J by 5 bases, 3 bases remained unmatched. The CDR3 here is CASSLGDRDYQPQHF. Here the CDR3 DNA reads TGTGCCAGCAGTTTAGGGGACAGGGATTATCAGCCCCAGCATTTT.

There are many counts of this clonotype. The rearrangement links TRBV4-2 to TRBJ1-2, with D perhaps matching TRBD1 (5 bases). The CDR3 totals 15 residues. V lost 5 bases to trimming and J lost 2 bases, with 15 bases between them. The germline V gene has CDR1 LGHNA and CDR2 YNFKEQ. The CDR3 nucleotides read TGTGCCAGCAGCGCCGCGGGGCGAACAAACTATGGCTACACCTTC. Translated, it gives CASSAAGRTNYGYTF.

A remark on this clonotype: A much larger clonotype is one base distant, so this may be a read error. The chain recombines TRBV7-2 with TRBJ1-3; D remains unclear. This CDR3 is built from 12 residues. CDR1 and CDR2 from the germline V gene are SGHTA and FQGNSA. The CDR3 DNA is TGTGCCGGCAGCTTAGTTCGAAACACCATATATTTT. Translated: CAGSLVRNTIYF.

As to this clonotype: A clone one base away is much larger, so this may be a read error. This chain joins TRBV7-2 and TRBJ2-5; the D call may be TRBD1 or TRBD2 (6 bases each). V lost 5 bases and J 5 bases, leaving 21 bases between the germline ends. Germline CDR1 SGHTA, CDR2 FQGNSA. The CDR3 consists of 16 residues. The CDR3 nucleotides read TGTGCCAGCAGCGCCCAGGCGGTGGGGGGCCGGGAGACCCAGTACTTC. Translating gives CASSAQAVGGRETQYF.

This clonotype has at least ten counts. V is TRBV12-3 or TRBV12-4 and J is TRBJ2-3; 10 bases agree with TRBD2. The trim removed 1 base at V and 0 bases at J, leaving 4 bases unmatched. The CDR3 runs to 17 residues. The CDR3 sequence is CASSLVGAGGSTDTQYF. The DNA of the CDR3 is TGTGCCAGCAGTTTAGTGGGAGCGGGGGGGAGCACAGATACGCAGTATTTT.

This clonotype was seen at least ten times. CDR3 sequence: CSARDRRLPTYEQYF. CDR3 sequence (DNA): TGCAGTGCTAGAGATCGTAGGCTTCCTACCTACGAGCAGTACTTC. The chain employs TRBV20-1 and TRBJ2-7; D is undetermined. This CDR3 contains 15 residues. The V end lost 0 bases, the J end lost 2 bases, and 14 bases lay between the germline ends. The germline CDR1 and CDR2 sequences are DFQATT and SNEGSKA (reference sequence).

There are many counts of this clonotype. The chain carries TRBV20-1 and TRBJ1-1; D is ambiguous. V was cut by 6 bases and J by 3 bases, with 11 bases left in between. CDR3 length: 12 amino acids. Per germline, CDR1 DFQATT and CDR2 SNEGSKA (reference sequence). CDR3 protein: CSAPRADTEAFF. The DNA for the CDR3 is TGCAGTGCCCCGCGGGCGGACACTGAAGCTTTCTTT.

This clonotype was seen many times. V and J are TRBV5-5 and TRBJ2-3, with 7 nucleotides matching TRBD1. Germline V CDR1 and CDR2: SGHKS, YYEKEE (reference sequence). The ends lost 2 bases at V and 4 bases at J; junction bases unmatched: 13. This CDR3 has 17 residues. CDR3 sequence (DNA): TGTGCCAGCAGCTTTAGAGGGGGCGCGTCGTCCGCAGATACGCAGTATTTT. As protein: CASSFRGGASSADTQYF.

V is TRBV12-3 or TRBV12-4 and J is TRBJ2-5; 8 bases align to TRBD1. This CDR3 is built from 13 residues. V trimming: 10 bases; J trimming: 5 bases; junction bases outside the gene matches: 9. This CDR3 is CANPRGRAETQYF. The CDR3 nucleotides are TGTGCCAACCCCAGGGGGCGCGCGGAGACCCAGTACTTC.

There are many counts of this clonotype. In DNA, the CDR3 is TGCAGTGCTAGGGGCAGGGAATACGAAAAACTGTTTTTT. This gives the protein CSARGREYEKLFF. The genes are TRBV20-1 and TRBJ1-4; TRBD1 is a possible D gene (5 bases). Germline CDR1 is DFQATT and CDR2 is SNEGSKA (reference sequence). Between the trimmed V and J ends, which lost 3 bases and 8 bases, there was a span of 13 bases. There are 13 residues in the CDR3.

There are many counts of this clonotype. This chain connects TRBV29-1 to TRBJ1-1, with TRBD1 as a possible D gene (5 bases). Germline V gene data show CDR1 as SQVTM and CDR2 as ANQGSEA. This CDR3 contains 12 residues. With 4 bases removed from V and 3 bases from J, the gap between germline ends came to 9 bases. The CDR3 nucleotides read TGCAGCGTTGTGCCGGGGGACACTGAAGCTTTCTTT. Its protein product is CSVVPGDTEAFF. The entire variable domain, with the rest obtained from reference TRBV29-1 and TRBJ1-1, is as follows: SAVISQKPSRDICQRGTSLTIQCQVDSQVTMMFWYRQQPGQSLTLIATANQGSEATYESGFVIDKFPISRPNLTFSTLTVSNMSPEDSSIYLCSVVPGDTEAFFGQGTRLTVV.

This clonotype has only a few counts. In nucleotides, the CDR3 is TGTGCCAGCAGCTTAGGACAGGGGGGACCCATGAACACTGAAGCTTTCTTT. It is translated as CASSLGQGGPMNTEAFF. The V gene is TRBV11-2, the J gene TRBJ1-1; 9 nucleotides agree with TRBD1. This CDR3 region has 17 residues. Germline lookup yields CDR1 SGHAT and CDR2 FQNNGV. Germline trimming cut 1 base from V and 0 bases from J; bases unmatched to any gene: 6.

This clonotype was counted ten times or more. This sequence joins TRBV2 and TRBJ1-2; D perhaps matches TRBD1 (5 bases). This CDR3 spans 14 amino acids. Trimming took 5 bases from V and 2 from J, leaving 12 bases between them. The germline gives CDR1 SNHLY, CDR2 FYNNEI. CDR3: CASSKGTANYGYTF. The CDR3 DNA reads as TGTGCCAGCAGTAAAGGGACGGCGAACTATGGCTACACCTTC.

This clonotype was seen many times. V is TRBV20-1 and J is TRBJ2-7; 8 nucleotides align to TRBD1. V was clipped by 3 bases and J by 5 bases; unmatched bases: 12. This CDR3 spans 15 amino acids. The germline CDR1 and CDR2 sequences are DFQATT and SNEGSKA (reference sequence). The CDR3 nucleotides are TGCAGTGCTAGCCCCGGGACAGGTTTGGTCCACGAGCAGTACTTC. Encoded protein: CSASPGTGLVHEQYF.

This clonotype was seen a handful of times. The CDR3 nucleotides read TGTGCCACCAGCAGAGATGACCAGTTCGGCTACGAGCAGTACTTC. It translates to CATSRDDQFGYEQYF. The V and J genes are TRBV15 and TRBJ2-7, with D unresolved. This CDR3 has 15 residues. Looked up from germline, CDR1 is LNHNV and CDR2 is YYDKDF (reference sequence). Trimming stripped 0 bases from V and 3 bases from J, with 12 bases between.

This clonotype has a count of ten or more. The CDR3 protein is CAISERGTVLYGYTF. The DNA of the CDR3 is TGTGCCATCAGTGAGCGGGGGACGGTGCTCTATGGCTACACCTTC. The rearrangement links TRBV10-3 to TRBJ1-2; the D gene is possibly TRBD1 (5 bases). The CDR3 sequence is 15 residues long. Trimming shortened V by 2 bases and J by 4 bases, and 14 bases separated the two germline ends. Germline V gives CDR1 ENHRY, CDR2 SYGVKD.